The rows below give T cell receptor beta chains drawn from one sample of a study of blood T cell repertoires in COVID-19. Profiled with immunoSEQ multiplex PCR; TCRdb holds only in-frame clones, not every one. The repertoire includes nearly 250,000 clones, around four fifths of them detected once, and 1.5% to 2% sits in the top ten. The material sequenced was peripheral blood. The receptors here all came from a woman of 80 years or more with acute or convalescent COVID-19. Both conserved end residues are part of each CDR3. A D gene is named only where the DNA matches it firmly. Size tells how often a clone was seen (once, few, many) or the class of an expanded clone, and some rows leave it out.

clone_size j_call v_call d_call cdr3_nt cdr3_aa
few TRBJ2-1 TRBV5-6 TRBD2 TGTGCCAGCAGCTTGGAGCGGGGGGCAGGTGAGCAGTTCTTC CASSLERGAGEQFF
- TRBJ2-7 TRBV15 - TGTGCCACCAGCAGAGGTACCTCCGGCGCAGGGAACTACGAGCAGTACTTC CATSRGTSGAGNYEQYF
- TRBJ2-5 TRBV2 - TGTGCCAGCAGTTCCCAGGAGACCCAGTACTTC CASSSQETQYF
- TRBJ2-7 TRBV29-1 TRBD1 TGCAGCGTGGCTGGGGACAGGGGGGATAGCTACGAGCAGTACTTC CSVAGDRGDSYEQYF
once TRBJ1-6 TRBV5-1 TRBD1 TGCGCCAGCAGCGGAGGGACAGGGCAATATAATTCACCCCTCCACTTT CASSGGTGQYNSPLHF
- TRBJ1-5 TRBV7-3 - TGTGCCAGCAGCTTATCCCAGGGCCAGCCCCAGCATTTT CASSLSQGQPQHF
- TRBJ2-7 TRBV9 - TGTGCCAGCAGCGTAGCGTCTCTCGAGCAGTACTTC CASSVASLEQYF
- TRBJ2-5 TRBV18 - TGTGCCAGCTCACTAACAGGGCTCGGCGAGACCCAGTACTTC CASSLTGLGETQYF
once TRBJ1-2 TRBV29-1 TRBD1 TGCAGCGTTGAAGGCGGGACAGGGGTTTTCGGCTACACCTTC CSVEGGTGVFGYTF
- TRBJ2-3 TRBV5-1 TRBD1 TGCGCCAGCAGCTTTGCCTATGGACAGGGTGGCTTAACGGATACGCAGTATTTT CASSFAYGQGGLTDTQYF
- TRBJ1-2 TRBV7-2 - TGTGCCAGCAGCTTCCTGGGGGCGACCGGCTACACCTTC CASSFLGATGYTF
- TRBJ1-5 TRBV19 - TGTGCCAGTAGTTCCGGGGGAGGGGTTCAGCCCCAGCATTTT CASSSGGGVQPQHF
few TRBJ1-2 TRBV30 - TGTGCCTGGAGCGTCCGGGGAGACTATGGCTACACCTTC CAWSVRGDYGYTF
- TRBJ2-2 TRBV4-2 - TGTGCCAGCAGCCAAAAAGCGTTAGGGAACACCGGGGAGCTGTTTTTT CASSQKALGNTGELFF
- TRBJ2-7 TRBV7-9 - TGTGCCAGCAGCATCCTTAGCGGATTGAGCTACGAGCAGTACTTC CASSILSGLSYEQYF
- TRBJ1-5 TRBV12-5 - TGTGCTAGTGGTTTGGGCAGGGGTAGCAATCAGCCCCAGCATTTT CASGLGRGSNQPQHF
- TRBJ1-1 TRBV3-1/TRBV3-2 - TGTGCCAGCAGCCAAGATAGGGGTACTGAAGCTTTCTTT CASSQDRGTEAFF
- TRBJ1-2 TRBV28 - TGTGCCAGCAGTTTTAACAATAACTATGGCTACACCTTC CASSFNNNYGYTF